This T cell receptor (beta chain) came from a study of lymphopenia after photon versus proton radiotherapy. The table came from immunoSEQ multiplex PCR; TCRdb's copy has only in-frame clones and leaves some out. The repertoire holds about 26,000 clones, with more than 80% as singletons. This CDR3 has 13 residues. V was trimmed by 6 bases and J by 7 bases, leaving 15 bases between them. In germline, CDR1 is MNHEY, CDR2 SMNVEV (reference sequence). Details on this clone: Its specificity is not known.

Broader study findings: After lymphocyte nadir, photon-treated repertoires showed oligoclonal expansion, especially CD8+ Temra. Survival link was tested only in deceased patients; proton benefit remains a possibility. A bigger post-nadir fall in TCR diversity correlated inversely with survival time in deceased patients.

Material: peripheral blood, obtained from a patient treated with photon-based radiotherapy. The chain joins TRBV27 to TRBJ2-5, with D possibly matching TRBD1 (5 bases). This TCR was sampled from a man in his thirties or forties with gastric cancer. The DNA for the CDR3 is TGTGCCAGCAGCCAAGACAGATCGGGGACCCAGTACTTC. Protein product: CASSQDRSGTQYF.